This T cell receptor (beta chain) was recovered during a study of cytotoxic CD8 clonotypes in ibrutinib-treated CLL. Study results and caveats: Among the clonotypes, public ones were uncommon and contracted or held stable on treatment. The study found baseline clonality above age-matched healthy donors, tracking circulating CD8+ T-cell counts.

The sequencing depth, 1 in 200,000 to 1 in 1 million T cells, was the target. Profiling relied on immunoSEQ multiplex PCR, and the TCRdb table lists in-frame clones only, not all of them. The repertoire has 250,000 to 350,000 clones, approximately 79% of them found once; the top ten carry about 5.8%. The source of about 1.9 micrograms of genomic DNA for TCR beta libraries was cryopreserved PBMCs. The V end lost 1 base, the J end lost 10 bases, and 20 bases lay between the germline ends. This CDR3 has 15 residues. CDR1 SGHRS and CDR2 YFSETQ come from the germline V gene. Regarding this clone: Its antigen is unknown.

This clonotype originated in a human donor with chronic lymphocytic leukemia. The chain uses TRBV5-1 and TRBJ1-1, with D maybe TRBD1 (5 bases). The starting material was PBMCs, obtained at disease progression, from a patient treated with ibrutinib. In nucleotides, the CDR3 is TGCGCCAGCAGCTTGCCAGGGCCGGCTTCCTCAGTAGCTTTCTTT. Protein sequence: CASSLPGPASSVAFF.